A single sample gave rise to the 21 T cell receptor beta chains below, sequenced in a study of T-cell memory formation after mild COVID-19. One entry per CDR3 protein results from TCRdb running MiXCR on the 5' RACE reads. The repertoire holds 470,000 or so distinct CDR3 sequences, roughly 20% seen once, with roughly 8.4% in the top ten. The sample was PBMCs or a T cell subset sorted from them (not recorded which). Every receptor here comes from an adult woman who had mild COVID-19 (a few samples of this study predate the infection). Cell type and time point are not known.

The CDR3 nucleotides are TGTGCCAGCAGCTTCGCCGCGGGGGCGAACTCCTACGAGCAGTACTTC. Translating gives CASSFAAGANSYEQYF. The chain combines TRBV11-2 with TRBJ2-7; D is possibly TRBD2 (7 bases). CDR3 length equals 16 residues. Germline lookup yields CDR1 SGHAT and CDR2 FQNNGV. Between the trimmed V and J ends, which lost 3 bases and 0 bases, there was a span of 15 bases.

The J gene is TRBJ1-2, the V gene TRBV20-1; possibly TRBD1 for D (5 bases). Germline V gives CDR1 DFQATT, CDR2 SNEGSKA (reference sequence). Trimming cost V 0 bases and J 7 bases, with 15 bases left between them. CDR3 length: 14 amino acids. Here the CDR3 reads CSARDPRGNSGYTF. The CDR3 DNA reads TGCAGTGCTAGAGATCCTAGGGGTAATAGTGGCTACACCTTC.

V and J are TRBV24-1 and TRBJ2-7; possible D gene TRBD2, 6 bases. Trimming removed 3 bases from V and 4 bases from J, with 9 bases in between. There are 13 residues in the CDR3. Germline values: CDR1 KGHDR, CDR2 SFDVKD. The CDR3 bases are TGTGCCACCAGTGATGGCGGGAAATACGAGCAGTACTTC. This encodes CATSDGGKYEQYF.

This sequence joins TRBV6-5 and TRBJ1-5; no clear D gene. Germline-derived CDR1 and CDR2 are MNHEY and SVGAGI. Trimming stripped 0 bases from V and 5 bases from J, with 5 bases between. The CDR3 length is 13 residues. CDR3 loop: CASSYSRDQPQHF. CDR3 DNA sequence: TGTGCCAGCAGTTACTCGCGGGATCAGCCCCAGCATTTT.

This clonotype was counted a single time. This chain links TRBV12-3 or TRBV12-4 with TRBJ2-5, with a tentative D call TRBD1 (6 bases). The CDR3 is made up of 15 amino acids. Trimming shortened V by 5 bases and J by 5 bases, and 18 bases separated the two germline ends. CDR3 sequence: CASSQMAGAGETQYF. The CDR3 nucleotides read TGTGCCAGCAGTCAAATGGCAGGGGCCGGGGAGACCCAGTACTTC.

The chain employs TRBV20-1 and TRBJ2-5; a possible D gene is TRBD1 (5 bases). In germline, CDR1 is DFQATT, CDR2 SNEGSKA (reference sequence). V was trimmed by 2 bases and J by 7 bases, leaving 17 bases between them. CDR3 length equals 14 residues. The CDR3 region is CSARTFDSPRTQYF. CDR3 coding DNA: TGCAGTGCTAGAACATTTGACAGCCCCAGGACCCAGTACTTC.

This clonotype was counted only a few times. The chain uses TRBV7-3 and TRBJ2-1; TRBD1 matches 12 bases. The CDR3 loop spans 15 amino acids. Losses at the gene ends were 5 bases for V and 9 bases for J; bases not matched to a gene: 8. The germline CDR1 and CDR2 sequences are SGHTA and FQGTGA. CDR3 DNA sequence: TGTGCCAGCAGCAGCCGGGACAGGGGGCGGAGTGAGCAGTTCTTC. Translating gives CASSSRDRGRSEQFF.

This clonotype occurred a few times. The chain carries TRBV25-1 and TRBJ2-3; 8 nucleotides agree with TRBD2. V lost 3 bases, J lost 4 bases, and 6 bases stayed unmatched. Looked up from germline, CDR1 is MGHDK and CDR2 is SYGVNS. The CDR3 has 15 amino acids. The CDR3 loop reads CASSDTGTRSDTQYF. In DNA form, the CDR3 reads TGTGCCAGCAGTGACACCGGGACTAGATCAGATACGCAGTATTTT.

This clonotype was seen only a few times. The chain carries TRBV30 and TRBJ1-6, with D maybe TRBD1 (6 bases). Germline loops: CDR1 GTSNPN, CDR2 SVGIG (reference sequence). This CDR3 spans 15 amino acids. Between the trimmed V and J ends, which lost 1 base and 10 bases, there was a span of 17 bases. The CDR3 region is CAWSGLTGLRSPLHF. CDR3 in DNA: TGTGCCTGGAGTGGGCTTACAGGGTTACGGTCACCCCTCCACTTT.

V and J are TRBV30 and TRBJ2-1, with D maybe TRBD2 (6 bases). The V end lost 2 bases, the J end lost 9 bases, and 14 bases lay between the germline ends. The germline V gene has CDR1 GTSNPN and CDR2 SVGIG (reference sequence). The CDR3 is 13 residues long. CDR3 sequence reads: CAWSPRQGGEQFF. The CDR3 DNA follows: TGTGCCTGGAGTCCCCGCCAGGGAGGTGAGCAGTTCTTC.

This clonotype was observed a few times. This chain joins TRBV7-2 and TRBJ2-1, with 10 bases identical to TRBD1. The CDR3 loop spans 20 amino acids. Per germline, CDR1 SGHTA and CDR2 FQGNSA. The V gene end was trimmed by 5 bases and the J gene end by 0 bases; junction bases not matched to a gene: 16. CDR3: CASSRSYGTGAYLSYNEQFF. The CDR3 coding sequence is TGTGCCAGCAGCCGAAGCTATGGGACAGGGGCCTACCTCTCCTACAATGAGCAGTTCTTC.

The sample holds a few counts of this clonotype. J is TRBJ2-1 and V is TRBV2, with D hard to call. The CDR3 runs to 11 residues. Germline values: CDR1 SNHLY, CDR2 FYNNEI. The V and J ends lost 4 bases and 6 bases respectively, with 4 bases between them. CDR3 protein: CASSGFNEQFF. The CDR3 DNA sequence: TGTGCCAGCAGTGGCTTCAATGAGCAGTTCTTC.

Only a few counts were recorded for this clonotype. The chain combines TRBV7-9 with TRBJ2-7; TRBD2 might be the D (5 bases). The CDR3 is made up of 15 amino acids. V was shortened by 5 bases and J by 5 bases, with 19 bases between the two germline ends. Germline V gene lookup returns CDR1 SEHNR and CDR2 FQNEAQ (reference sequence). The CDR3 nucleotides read TGTGCCAGCAGCGTCGGGGTTTCCCAGCTGGACGAGCAGTACTTC. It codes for CASSVGVSQLDEQYF.

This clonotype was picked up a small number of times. The CDR3, as DNA: TGTGCCACCAGTGATTATAAGAGGGGCACAGATACGCAGTATTTT. Encoded protein: CATSDYKRGTDTQYF. The chain uses TRBV24-1 and TRBJ2-3, with D maybe TRBD2 (5 bases). Trimming shortened V by 2 bases and J by 1 base, and 9 bases separated the two germline ends. Germline V CDR1 and CDR2: KGHDR, SFDVKD. The CDR3 contains 15 residues.

The CDR3: CASSVDRGAKNIQYF. Written as DNA, the CDR3 is TGTGCCAGCAGCGTAGACAGGGGTGCCAAAAACATTCAGTACTTC. The gene calls are TRBV5-6 and TRBJ2-4; TRBD1 matches at 8 bases. Germline V gives CDR1 SGHDT, CDR2 YYEEEE. This CDR3 is built from 15 residues. The V segment lost 4 bases and the J segment 1 base; nucleotides outside the gene matches: 4.

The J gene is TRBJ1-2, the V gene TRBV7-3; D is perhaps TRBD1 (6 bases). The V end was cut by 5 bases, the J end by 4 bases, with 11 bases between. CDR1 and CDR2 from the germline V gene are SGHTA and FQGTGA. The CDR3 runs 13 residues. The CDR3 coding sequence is TGTGCCAGCAGCAAAGGGGGGGGCTATGGCTACACCTTC. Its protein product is CASSKGGGYGYTF.

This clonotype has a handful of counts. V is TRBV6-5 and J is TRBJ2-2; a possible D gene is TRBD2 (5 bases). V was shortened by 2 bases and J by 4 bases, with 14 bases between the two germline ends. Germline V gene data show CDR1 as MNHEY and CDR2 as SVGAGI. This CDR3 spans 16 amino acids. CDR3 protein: CASSYEGLHSTGELFF. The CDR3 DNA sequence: TGTGCCAGCAGTTACGAGGGCCTACACAGCACCGGGGAGCTGTTTTTT.

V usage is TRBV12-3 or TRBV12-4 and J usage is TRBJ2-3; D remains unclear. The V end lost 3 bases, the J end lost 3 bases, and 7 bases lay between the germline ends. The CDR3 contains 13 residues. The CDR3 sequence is CASSFAWTDTQYF. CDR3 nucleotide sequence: TGTGCCAGCAGTTTCGCATGGACAGATACGCAGTATTTT.

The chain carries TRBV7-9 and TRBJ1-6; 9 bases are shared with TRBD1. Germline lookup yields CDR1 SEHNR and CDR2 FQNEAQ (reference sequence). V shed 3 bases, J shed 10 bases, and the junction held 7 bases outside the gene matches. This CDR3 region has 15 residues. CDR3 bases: TGTGCCAGCAGCTTGGACAGGGGCTCGGGGTCACCCCTCCACTTT. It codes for CASSLDRGSGSPLHF. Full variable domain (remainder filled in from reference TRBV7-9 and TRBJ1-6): DTGVSQNPRHKITKRGQNVTFRCDPISEHNRLYWYRQTLGQGPEFLTYFQNEAQLEKSRLLSDRFSAERPKGSFSTLEIQRTEQGDSAMYLCASSLDRGSGSPLHFGNGTRLTVT.

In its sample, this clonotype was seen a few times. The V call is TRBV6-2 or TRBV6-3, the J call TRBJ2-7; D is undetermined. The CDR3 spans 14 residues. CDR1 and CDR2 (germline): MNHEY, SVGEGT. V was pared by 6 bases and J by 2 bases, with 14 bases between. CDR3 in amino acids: CASSLPPWTYEQYF. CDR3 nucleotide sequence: TGTGCCAGCAGCCTACCCCCATGGACCTACGAGCAGTACTTC.

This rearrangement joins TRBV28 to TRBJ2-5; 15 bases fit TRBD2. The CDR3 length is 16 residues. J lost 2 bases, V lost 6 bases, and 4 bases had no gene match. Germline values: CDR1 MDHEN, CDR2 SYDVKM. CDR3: CASSRGLAGGQETQYF. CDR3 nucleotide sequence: TGTGCCAGCAGCCGGGGACTAGCGGGGGGTCAAGAGACCCAGTACTTC. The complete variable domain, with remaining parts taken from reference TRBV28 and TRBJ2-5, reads DVKVTQSSRYLVKRTGEKVFLECVQDMDHENMFWYRQDPGLGLRLIYFSYDVKMKEKGDIPEGYSVSREKKERFSLILESASTNQTSMYLCASSRGLAGGQETQYFGPGTRLLVL.